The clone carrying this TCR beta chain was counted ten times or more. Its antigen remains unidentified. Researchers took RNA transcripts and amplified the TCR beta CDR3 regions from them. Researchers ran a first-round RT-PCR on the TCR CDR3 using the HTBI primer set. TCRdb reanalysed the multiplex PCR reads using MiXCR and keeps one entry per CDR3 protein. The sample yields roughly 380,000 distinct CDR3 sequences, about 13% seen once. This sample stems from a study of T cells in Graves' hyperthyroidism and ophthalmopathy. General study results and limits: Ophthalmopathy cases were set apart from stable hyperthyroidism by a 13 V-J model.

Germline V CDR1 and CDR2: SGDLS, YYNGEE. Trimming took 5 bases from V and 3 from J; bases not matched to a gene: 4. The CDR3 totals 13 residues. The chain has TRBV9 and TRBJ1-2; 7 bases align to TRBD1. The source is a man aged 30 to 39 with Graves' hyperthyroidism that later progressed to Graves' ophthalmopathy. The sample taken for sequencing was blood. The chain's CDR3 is CASSTGEDYGYTF. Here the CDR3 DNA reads TGTGCCAGCAGTACAGGGGAAGACTATGGCTACACCTTC. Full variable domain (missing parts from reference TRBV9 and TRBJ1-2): DSGVTQTPKHLITATGQRVTLRCSPRSGDLSVYWYQQSLDQGLQFLIQYYNGEERAKGNILERFSAQQFPDLHSELNLSSLELGDSALYFCASSTGEDYGYTFGSGTRLTVV.